This entry lists 25 T cell receptor beta chains sequenced from one sample in a study of cytomegalovirus exposure and HLA in healthy donors. The PCR had 60 Vbeta and 13 Jbeta primers. Profiling relied on immunoSEQ multiplex PCR, and the TCRdb table lists in-frame clones only, not all of them. The table lists around 70,000 clones, under 80% of them singletons. Source material: PBMCs. These receptor sequences come from a male donor in good health and CMV-seropositive.

This chain connects TRBV4-3 to TRBJ1-2; possibly TRBD1 for D (5 bases). CDR1 LGHNA and CDR2 YSLEER come from the germline V gene. Trimming shortened V by 0 bases and J by 1 base, and 12 bases separated the two germline ends. This CDR3 region has 16 residues. Written as DNA, the CDR3 is TGCGCCAGCAGCCAAGATTTCCCAGGGAATAACTATGGCTACACCTTC. Residues: CASSQDFPGNNYGYTF.

V and J are TRBV18 and TRBJ1-1; perhaps TRBD1 as D (5 bases). Germline lookup yields CDR1 KGHSH and CDR2 LQKENI. The CDR3 sequence is 15 residues long. Trimming took 2 bases from V and 2 from J, leaving 12 bases between them. This CDR3 reads CASSPSSRANTEAFF. The CDR3 DNA is TGTGCCAGCTCACCAAGTTCCAGGGCCAACACTGAAGCTTTCTTT.

The chain uses TRBV4-1 and TRBJ1-2; TRBD1 agrees at 8 bases. The junction had 14 bases not matched to a gene; V was cut back by 4 bases and J by 1 base. Germline-derived CDR1 and CDR2 are MGHRA and YSYEKL. The CDR3 is 18 residues long. The CDR3 DNA reads TGCGCCAGCAGCCCTGCATCCCCCGGACAGGGAAGTAACTATGGCTACACCTTC. Protein sequence: CASSPASPGQGSNYGYTF.

The J gene is TRBJ2-2, the V gene TRBV7-3; TRBD1 matches 10 bases. Germline V lookup: CDR1 SGHTA, CDR2 FQGTGA. Trimming removed 4 bases from V and 4 bases from J; junction bases left unmatched: 6. The CDR3 covers 16 residues. The CDR3 loop reads CASSSEGTGVTGELFF. In DNA, the CDR3 is TGTGCCAGCAGCTCAGAGGGGACAGGGGTCACCGGGGAGCTGTTTTTT.

The CDR3 sequence: CASSLRDRYQPQHF. The CDR3 coding sequence is TGTGCCAGCAGTCTCCGGGACAGATATCAGCCCCAGCATTTT. The chain couples TRBV27 to TRBJ1-5; 7 nucleotides align to TRBD1. CDR3 length: 14 amino acids. The V segment lost 5 bases and the J segment 5 bases; nucleotides outside the gene matches: 6. The germline gives CDR1 MNHEY, CDR2 SMNVEV (reference sequence).

Only one count was recorded for this clone. The chain is built from TRBV9 and TRBJ2-3; TRBD1 matches 8 bases. The germline CDR1 and CDR2 sequences are SGDLS and YYNGEE. V dropped 3 bases and J dropped 4; count of bases not matched to a gene: 1. The CDR3 is 13 amino acids. Here the CDR3 reads CASSAGGADTQYF. CDR3 in DNA: TGTGCCAGCAGCGCAGGGGGCGCAGATACGCAGTATTTT.

The V call is TRBV19, the J call TRBJ1-5; D remains ambiguous. This CDR3 contains 12 residues. V dropped 6 bases and J dropped 7 bases, with 10 bases sitting between them. CDR1 and CDR2 (germline): LNHDA, SQIVND (reference sequence). As DNA, the CDR3 is TGTGCCAGTAGCCCGCTAGCACAGCCCCAGCATTTT. Its translation is CASSPLAQPQHF.

The rearrangement links TRBV5-1 to TRBJ2-7; 10 bases agree with TRBD1. The V gene's germline CDR1 is SGHRS and CDR2 YFSETQ. With V trimmed by 4 bases and J by 5 bases, 6 bases remained unmatched. The CDR3 runs to 14 residues. As DNA, the CDR3 is TGCGCCAGCAGCCCCCGACAGGGGGCCGACGAGCAGTACTTC. Translating it yields CASSPRQGADEQYF.

This clone was counted only a few times. The CDR3 spells CASSSVAGSYNEQFF. The CDR3, as DNA: TGTGCCAGCAGTAGCGTAGCGGGATCCTACAATGAGCAGTTCTTC. The chain has TRBV6-4 and TRBJ2-1, with TRBD2 matching over 8 bases. The CDR3 runs to 15 residues. Trimming cost V 5 bases and J 1 base; bases outside gene matches: 4. Germline CDR1 reads MRHNA; CDR2 reads SNTAGT.

J is TRBJ2-1 and V is TRBV7-9, with a possible D match to TRBD2 (6 bases). Per germline, CDR1 SEHNR and CDR2 FQNEAQ (reference sequence). The CDR3 contains 15 residues. V was shortened by 2 bases and J by 0 bases, with 8 bases between the two germline ends. Here the CDR3 DNA reads TGTGCCAGCAGCTTAAGGGAGGCCTCCTACAATGAGCAGTTCTTC. It translates to CASSLREASYNEQFF.

The chain has TRBV27 and TRBJ1-5; the D is unclear. Germline V CDR1 and CDR2: MNHEY, SMNVEV (reference sequence). This CDR3 is 17 amino acids long. V lost 4 bases and J 1 base, leaving 17 bases between the germline ends. CDR3 DNA sequence: TGTGCCAGCAGTTCCCTCGAGGGCTATAAGAGCAATCAGCCCCAGCATTTT. This translates into CASSSLEGYKSNQPQHF.

A single count supports this clone. This chain links TRBV6-5 with TRBJ2-1, with D possibly matching TRBD2 (5 bases). The CDR3 length is 15 residues. V lost 5 bases and J 3 bases, leaving 14 bases between the germline ends. Germline loops: CDR1 MNHEY, CDR2 SVGAGI. This chain's CDR3 is CASSNTRALYNEQFF. The CDR3 DNA follows: TGTGCCAGCAGTAACACTAGGGCACTCTACAATGAGCAGTTCTTC.

The rearrangement joins TRBV29-1 to TRBJ1-3; D is unresolved. This CDR3 is built from 11 residues. The V gene lost 5 bases and the J gene lost 8 bases, with 10 bases spanning the gap. CDR1 is SQVTM and CDR2 is ANQGSEA in the germline V gene. CDR3: CSVRAGDTIYF. As DNA, the CDR3 is TGCAGCGTTCGAGCGGGAGACACCATATATTTT.

This clone appeared a few times. The chain joins TRBV2 to TRBJ2-7, with a possible D match to TRBD2 (7 bases). Trimming stripped 8 bases from V and 2 bases from J, with 16 bases between. Germline V gene sequence: CDR1 SNHLY, CDR2 FYNNEI. CDR3 length: 14 residues. The CDR3 is CASDSGGLTYEQYF. CDR3 sequence (DNA): TGTGCCAGCGATTCGGGGGGCCTGACCTACGAGCAGTACTTC.

This clone came up once. The chain combines TRBV2 with TRBJ2-5; no clear D. In germline, CDR1 is SNHLY, CDR2 FYNNEI. The V gene lost 3 bases and the J gene lost 5 bases, with 16 bases spanning the gap. The CDR3 is made up of 15 amino acids. The chain's CDR3 is CASSDRGPVQETQYF. In DNA form, the CDR3 reads TGTGCCAGCAGTGATAGAGGCCCGGTCCAGGAGACCCAGTACTTC.

This clone occurred a few times. The gene calls are TRBV6-1 and TRBJ2-1; no firm D call. The CDR3 loop spans 13 amino acids. Trimming took 10 bases from V and 6 from J, leaving 16 bases between them. Germline-derived CDR1 and CDR2 are MNHNS and SASEGT. CDR3 coding DNA: TGTGCCACCGGTAGGAGTTCGGGCAATGAGCAGTTCTTC. Encoded protein: CATGRSSGNEQFF.

The chain carries TRBV4-2 and TRBJ2-7; TRBD2 is a possible D gene (5 bases). The CDR3 runs 14 residues. Trimming stripped 1 base from V and 1 base from J, with 8 bases between. CDR1 is LGHNA, CDR2 YNFKEQ, per germline. The CDR3 protein is CASSQGRGSYEQYF. The CDR3 nucleotides read TGTGCCAGCAGCCAAGGGCGAGGGTCCTACGAGCAGTACTTC.

This rearrangement joins TRBV18 to TRBJ2-3; tentative D call: TRBD1 (7 bases). V lost 5 bases, J lost 4 bases, and 19 bases lay in between. The CDR3 is 16 residues long. Germline CDR1 reads KGHSH; CDR2 reads LQKENI. The chain's CDR3 is CASSATNLRGADTQYF. CDR3 DNA sequence: TGTGCCAGCTCAGCCACGAATCTCAGGGGGGCAGATACGCAGTATTTT.

This sequence joins TRBV10-3 and TRBJ1-2; possible D gene TRBD1, 5 bases. This CDR3 contains 17 residues. The germline gives CDR1 ENHRY, CDR2 SYGVKD. The ends were cut back, 10 bases at V and 3 bases at J, with 27 bases in the middle. CDR3 residues: CATHPLGQRGGDYGYTF. In DNA form, the CDR3 reads TGTGCCACCCATCCTTTAGGACAAAGGGGAGGGGACTATGGCTACACCTTC.

The chain uses TRBV19 and TRBJ2-3, with TRBD2 matching over 7 bases. The germline gives CDR1 LNHDA, CDR2 SQIVND (reference sequence). Trimming took 5 bases from V and 3 from J; bases not matched to a gene: 11. The CDR3 loop spans 16 amino acids. Written as DNA, the CDR3 is TGTGCCAGTAGTTTCGGGAGGCGGGCAGGTACAGATACGCAGTATTTT. Its protein is CASSFGRRAGTDTQYF. The full variable domain, in which reference TRBV19 and TRBJ2-3 provide the parts outside the CDR3, is DGGITQSPKYLFRKEGQNVTLSCEQNLNHDAMYWYRQDPGQGLRLIYYSQIVNDFQKGDIAEGYSVSREKKESFPLTVTSAQKNPTAFYLCASSFGRRAGTDTQYFGPGTRLTVL.

This sequence joins TRBV19 and TRBJ2-5; D is ambiguous. In germline, CDR1 is LNHDA, CDR2 SQIVND (reference sequence). The CDR3 has 12 residues. V was shortened by 5 bases and J by 0 bases, with 4 bases between the two germline ends. The CDR3 DNA follows: TGTGCCAGTAGTCCCAACCAAGAGACCCAGTACTTC. Translation gives CASSPNQETQYF.

J is TRBJ1-3 and V is TRBV28; a possible D gene is TRBD1 (5 bases). The germline CDR1 and CDR2 sequences are MDHEN and SYDVKM. The length of the CDR3 is 15 residues. V lost 5 bases and J lost 2, with 13 bases in between. The CDR3 loop reads CASSRGGGAGNTIYF. Here the CDR3 DNA reads TGTGCCAGCAGTCGGGGAGGAGGGGCTGGAAACACCATATATTTT.

V is TRBV6-5 and J is TRBJ2-5, with TRBD2 matching over 9 bases. The J call may be in error: the DNA end matches TRBJ2-7 better. CDR1 MNHEY and CDR2 SVGAGI come from the germline V gene. CDR3 size: 13 residues. For the CDR3, the DNA is TGTGCCAGCAGTTTAGCGGGGGCCTACGAGCAGTACTTC. This gives the protein CASSLAGAYEQYF.

This clone was detected only a few times. The CDR3 coding sequence is TGTGCCAGCAGCTTAGCGACGTCAGGTGGGGCCAACGTCCTGACTTTC. It specifies CASSLATSGGANVLTF. This rearrangement joins TRBV7-8 to TRBJ2-6; unclear D gene. Germline V gives CDR1 SGHVS, CDR2 FQNEAQ. This CDR3 contains 16 residues. The germline V and J ends were trimmed by 0 bases and 3 bases, with 9 bases remaining between them. Looking up the rest from reference TRBV7-8 and TRBJ2-6 gives the full variable domain: GAGVSQSPRYKVAKRGQDVALRCDPISGHVSLFWYQQALGQGPEFLTYFQNEAQLDKSGLPSDRFFAERPEGSVSTLKIQRTQQEDSAVYLCASSLATSGGANVLTFGAGSRLTVL.

In regard to this clone: A read error may account for a junction end that differs from germline. Here the CDR3 reads CSSSLSGGSTDTQYF. In DNA form, the CDR3 reads TGTTCCAGCAGCCTCTCGGGGGGAAGCACAGATACGCAGTATTTT. The chain joins TRBV7-9 to TRBJ2-3; 7 nucleotides agree with TRBD2. The CDR3 runs to 15 residues. CDR1 and CDR2 (germline): SEHNR, FQNEAQ (reference sequence). The full variable domain, with the rest looked up from reference TRBV7-9 and TRBJ2-3, is DTGVSQNPRHKITKRGQNVTFRCDPISEHNRLYWYRQTLGQGPEFLTYFQNEAQLEKSRLLSDRFSAERPKGSFSTLEIQRTEQGDSAMYLCSSSLSGGSTDTQYFGPGTRLTVL.